This TCR beta chain was observed in a study of shared clonotypes between healthy human individuals. As regards this clone: Its antigen is still unknown.

Libraries were prepared by immunoSEQ multiplex PCR; TCRdb keeps only in-frame clonotypes and omits some of them. The table lists millions of clones, roughly 93% of them singletons, with under 0.45% in the top ten. The CDR3 has 13 residues. Germline CDR1 reads GTSNPN; CDR2 reads SVGIG (reference sequence). Trimming removed 5 bases from V and 4 bases from J; junction bases left unmatched: 3. Study results and limitations: Estimated clonotype richness was generally higher in naive than memory subsets.

The J gene is TRBJ2-7, the V gene TRBV30; TRBD2 matches 12 bases. This TCR derives from a man aged 18 to 30 in good health. Some clones in this sample may be carry-over from other donors' samples. Sequencing input: naive CD4+ T cells from PBMCs. Sample subset: CD45RA+ positively selected. The CDR3 DNA sequence: TGTGCCTGGGCAGGACTAGCGGGATACGAGCAGTACTTC. Residues: CAWAGLAGYEQYF.